The next 25 T cell receptor beta chains were all read from a single sample in a study of Japanese encephalitis immunity and Zika vaccine responses. CFSE-labeled PBMCs were cultured 5 to 6 days with peptide pools, each at roughly 0.93 ug/mL. Proliferating CD4 T cells were sorted unfixed as live CD56-CD19-CD16-CD3+CD4+ CFSE-low cells. MiXCR was run by TCRdb on the 5' RACE reads, yielding one entry per CDR3 protein. The sample has more than 1,500 distinct CDR3 sequences, about 5.1% seen once. Sample: antigen-activated CD4+ T cells from blood, cultured, taken during a Zika inactivated vaccine study. All receptors come from an adult woman who received an inactivated Zika virus vaccine.

This clonotype is medium-sized by share. The chain is built from TRBV27 and TRBJ1-3, with unresolved D. CDR3 length: 14 amino acids. CDR1 and CDR2 (germline): MNHEY, SMNVEV (reference sequence). Trimming removed 5 bases from V and 0 bases from J, with 8 bases in between. CDR3 DNA sequence: TGTGCCAGCAGTCCCGGGTTCTCTGGAAACACCATATATTTT. Amino acid sequence: CASSPGFSGNTIYF.

This clonotype qualifies as medium-sized. The rearrangement uses TRBV28 and TRBJ1-2, with D possibly TRBD1 on 6 matching bases. V lost 5 bases and J lost 3, with 13 bases in between. This CDR3 comprises 14 residues. In germline, CDR1 is MDHEN, CDR2 SYDVKM. Here the CDR3 DNA reads TGTGCCAGCAGTCCCCAGGGACATTACTATGGCTACACCTTC. It translates to CASSPQGHYYGYTF.

In its sample, this clonotype ranks as large. The CDR3 loop is CASSPLQWVTEQFF. Here the CDR3 DNA reads TGTGCCAGCAGCCCCCTGCAGTGGGTCACTGAGCAGTTCTTC. This chain connects TRBV7-2 to TRBJ2-1; D uncertain. CDR3 size: 14 residues. The germline CDR1 and CDR2 sequences are SGHTA and FQGNSA. V lost 5 bases and J 9 bases, leaving 17 bases between the germline ends.

This chain connects TRBV29-1 to TRBJ1-1, with D possibly TRBD1 on 5 matching bases. This CDR3 comprises 16 residues. V was trimmed by 5 bases and J by 0 bases, leaving 19 bases between them. Per the germline V gene, CDR1 is SQVTM and CDR2 is ANQGSEA. CDR3 DNA sequence: TGCAGCGTTCGCGGGGGGGAAGTATGGTTGAACACTGAAGCTTTCTTT. It specifies CSVRGGEVWLNTEAFF.

Of note for this clonotype: This clone may be a read error of a much larger clone one base away. The V and J genes are TRBV27 and TRBJ1-5, with 11 bases that match TRBD1. The CDR3 contains 17 residues. The germline gives CDR1 MNHEY, CDR2 SMNVEV (reference sequence). CDR3 region: CASSFSSGTGGNQRQHF. CDR3 bases: TGTGCCAGCAGTTTCTCATCCGGGACAGGGGGTAATCAGCGCCAGCATTTT.

This clonotype was observed a handful of times. The chain couples TRBV18 to TRBJ2-1, with TRBD1 matching 7 bases. CDR3 size: 14 residues. V shed 3 bases, J shed 1 base, and the junction held 0 bases outside the gene matches. Germline loops: CDR1 KGHSH, CDR2 LQKENI. The CDR3 protein is CASSPGQSYNEQFF. CDR3 bases: TGTGCCAGCTCACCGGGACAGTCCTACAATGAGCAGTTCTTC.

This clonotype rates as medium-sized (0.01 to 0.1%). The V gene is TRBV27, the J gene TRBJ1-1, with D possibly being TRBD1 (5 bases). Germline assignment: CDR1 MNHEY and CDR2 SMNVEV (reference sequence). The length of the CDR3 is 16 residues. V was cut by 6 bases and J by 2 bases, with 19 bases left in between. CDR3 DNA sequence: TGTGCCAGCAGAACTTCTCCGGGACGCCTTAACACTGAAGCTTTCTTT. It specifies CASRTSPGRLNTEAFF.

This clonotype was picked up many times. The chain carries TRBV20-1 and TRBJ1-3, with a possible D match to TRBD1 (6 bases). Trimming stripped 5 bases from V and 3 bases from J, with 17 bases between. Germline CDR1 and CDR2: DFQATT and SNEGSKA (reference sequence). The CDR3 runs to 15 residues. CDR3 protein: CSASLVWGHGNTIYF. CDR3 bases: TGCAGTGCTTCCCTTGTTTGGGGGCATGGAAACACCATATATTTT.

This clonotype was picked up a small number of times. The chain couples TRBV28 to TRBJ2-1, with no clear D. V was shortened by 4 bases and J by 8 bases, with 6 bases between the two germline ends. CDR1 is MDHEN and CDR2 is SYDVKM in the germline V gene. CDR3 size: 11 residues. CDR3: CASSSVHEQFF. CDR3 nucleotide sequence: TGTGCCAGCAGTTCTGTCCATGAGCAGTTCTTC.

The DNA for the CDR3 is TGTGCCAGCAGCTTATGGTCTCGGGCGGATATGAACACTGAAGCTTTCTTT. It encodes CASSLWSRADMNTEAFF. This rearrangement joins TRBV7-8 to TRBJ1-1; D is uncertain. Germline CDR1 and CDR2: SGHVS and FQNEAQ. This CDR3 has 17 amino acids. Trimming pared 2 bases from V and 0 bases from J, leaving 16 bases between.

This clonotype is classed as medium-sized. The chain carries TRBV5-6 and TRBJ2-5, with TRBD2 as a possible D gene (7 bases). The CDR3 consists of 17 residues. The germline V gene encodes CDR1 SGHDT and CDR2 YYEEEE. V was clipped by 4 bases and J by 5 bases, with 24 bases between them. CDR3 protein: CASSLRIWDGGHETQYF. DNA of the CDR3: TGTGCCAGCAGCCTCCGAATTTGGGACGGGGGGCATGAGACCCAGTACTTC. Full variable domain (remainder filled in from reference TRBV5-6 and TRBJ2-5): DAGVTQSPTHLIKTRGQQVTLRCSPKSGHDTVSWYQQALGQGPQFIFQYYEEEERQRGNFPDRFSGHQFPNYSSELNVNALLLGDSALYLCASSLRIWDGGHETQYFGPGTRLLVL.

The gene calls are TRBV3-1 and TRBJ1-4, with D possibly being TRBD1 (5 bases). The germline gives CDR1 LGHDT, CDR2 YNNKEL (reference sequence). Trimming removed 1 base from V and 8 bases from J, with 14 bases in between. The length of the CDR3 is 15 residues. The CDR3 DNA reads TGTGCCAGCAGCCAAGGCGACAGTCGTCTAGAAAAACTGTTTTTT. It yields the protein CASSQGDSRLEKLFF. The whole variable domain, filled in from reference TRBV3-1 and TRBJ1-4, reads DTAVSQTPKYLVTQMGNDKSIKCEQNLGHDTMYWYKQDSKKFLKIMFSYNNKELIINETVPNRFSPKSPDKAHLNLHINSLELGDSAVYFCASSQGDSRLEKLFFGSGTQLSVL.

In this sample, this clonotype turned up many times. V and J are TRBV20-1 and TRBJ2-7; a weak D match, TRBD1 (5 bases). There are 14 residues in the CDR3. Germline CDR1 is DFQATT and CDR2 is SNEGSKA (reference sequence). Trimming left V 5 bases short and J 1 base short, with 15 bases between. Here the CDR3 reads CSAHDSKHSYEQYF. CDR3 bases: TGCAGTGCTCACGACAGCAAACATTCCTACGAGCAGTACTTC.

V usage is TRBV6-2 or TRBV6-3 and J usage is TRBJ2-1; 10 bases line up with TRBD1. This CDR3 has 14 amino acids. Germline V gives CDR1 MNHEY, CDR2 SVGEGT. V lost 4 bases and J lost 8; bases outside the gene matches: 5. The CDR3 here is CASSSTGGSDEQFF. The DNA for the CDR3 is TGTGCCAGCAGTTCGACAGGGGGCTCGGATGAGCAGTTCTTC.

This sequence joins TRBV12-5 and TRBJ2-2, with D possibly being TRBD1 (6 bases). Trimming stripped 1 base from V and 5 bases from J, with 14 bases between. Germline loops: CDR1 LGHNT, CDR2 FRNRAP. CDR3 size: 16 residues. Here the CDR3 DNA reads TGTGCTAGTGGTTTGGCACAGGGAGTGTGGACCGGGGAGCTGTTTTTT. It encodes CASGLAQGVWTGELFF.

The chain combines TRBV28 with TRBJ2-1, with D perhaps matching TRBD1 or TRBD2 (6 bases each). The germline V and J ends were trimmed by 8 bases and 2 bases, with 13 bases remaining between them. CDR3 size: 14 residues. Germline V gene sequence: CDR1 MDHEN, CDR2 SYDVKM. DNA for the CDR3: TGTGCCAGCCAGGGTGGGGGGCCCTACAATGAGCAGTTCTTC. It codes for CASQGGGPYNEQFF.

By proportion, this clonotype is medium-sized. The gene calls are TRBV29-1 and TRBJ1-2; D is uncertain. In germline, CDR1 is SQVTM, CDR2 ANQGSEA. V lost 4 bases to trimming and J lost 2 bases, with 5 bases between them. The CDR3 spans 11 residues. The chain's CDR3 is CSVGANYGYTF. The CDR3 nucleotides read TGCAGCGTTGGAGCGAACTATGGCTACACCTTC.

In its sample, this clonotype ranks as medium-sized. The chain uses TRBV7-2 and TRBJ2-1; TRBD2 aligns across 11 bases. The CDR3 contains 14 residues. CDR1 is SGHTA, CDR2 FQGNSA, per germline. V shed 5 bases and J 9 bases; nucleotides not matched to a gene: 6. CDR3 nucleotide sequence: TGTGCCAGCAGCAAACGGACTAGCGGGTTTGAGCAGTTCTTC. This encodes CASSKRTSGFEQFF.

This clonotype appeared many times. This chain connects TRBV10-2 to TRBJ2-1; TRBD1 matches at 10 bases. Germline V gene data show CDR1 as WSHSY and CDR2 as SAAADI. V lost 4 bases and J lost 5; bases outside the gene matches: 8. The CDR3 contains 16 residues. CDR3 bases: TGCGCCAGCAGTGTCATCCGGGACAGGGGTGACAATGAGCAGTTCTTC. Amino acid sequence: CASSVIRDRGDNEQFF.

This clonotype was counted many times. The genes are TRBV20-1 and TRBJ1-6, with D uncertain. Germline V gene lookup returns CDR1 DFQATT and CDR2 SNEGSKA (reference sequence). The CDR3 totals 14 residues. V dropped 0 bases and J dropped 8 bases, with 11 bases sitting between them. CDR3 protein: CSAREGVYYSPLHF. The CDR3 region has the DNA TGCAGTGCTAGAGAAGGAGTATACTATTCACCCCTCCACTTT.

This clonotype has ten or more counts. The chain joins TRBV29-1 to TRBJ2-3; 7 bases line up with TRBD1. CDR1 and CDR2 (germline): SQVTM, ANQGSEA. This CDR3 is 13 amino acids long. J lost 10 bases, V lost 4 bases, and 11 bases had no gene match. The CDR3 here is CSVVGQVGVPQYF. CDR3 bases: TGCAGCGTTGTAGGACAGGTAGGGGTGCCGCAGTATTTT.

This clonotype was recorded many times. V and J are TRBV3-1 and TRBJ1-2; 9 bases line up with TRBD1. Per germline, CDR1 LGHDT and CDR2 YNNKEL (reference sequence). Unmatched junction bases numbered 9, after V lost 5 bases and J lost 2 bases. This CDR3 spans 16 amino acids. The CDR3 nucleotides read TGTGCCAGCAGCGTCCGTACCGGGACAGGGAACTATGGCTACACCTTC. Translation gives CASSVRTGTGNYGYTF.

This clonotype is labeled medium-sized. This chain joins TRBV4-3 and TRBJ1-2, with D possibly matching TRBD1 (6 bases). Germline assignment: CDR1 LGHNA and CDR2 YSLEER. Deletions cut 4 bases from V and 4 bases from J, with 16 bases between. The CDR3 is 15 residues long. The DNA of the CDR3 is TGCGCCAGCAGCCTGGTGTTGGGGGCTATCTATGGCTACACCTTC. Translation gives CASSLVLGAIYGYTF.

The chain combines TRBV28 with TRBJ2-5; D gene unclear. V lost 2 bases to trimming and J lost 5 bases, with 15 bases between them. CDR3 length: 15 residues. Germline values: CDR1 MDHEN, CDR2 SYDVKM. CDR3 sequence reads: CASSLVRFRTETQYF. CDR3 DNA sequence: TGTGCCAGCAGTTTAGTCCGTTTCAGGACCGAGACCCAGTACTTC.

By proportion, this clonotype is medium-sized (0.01 to 0.1%). V gene TRBV2 combines with J gene TRBJ2-1; TRBD1 agrees at 11 bases. CDR1 SNHLY and CDR2 FYNNEI come from the germline V gene. The trim removed 6 bases at V and 5 bases at J, leaving 6 bases unmatched. This CDR3 region has 15 residues. The CDR3 protein is CASRPGQGANNEQFF. The DNA of the CDR3 is TGTGCCAGCAGACCCGGACAGGGGGCGAACAATGAGCAGTTCTTC.